This paragraph covers one T cell receptor beta chain sequence. Per the germline V gene, CDR1 is KGHSH and CDR2 is LQKENI. This CDR3 has 15 amino acids. The V gene lost 5 bases and the J gene lost 7 bases, with 18 bases spanning the gap. The repertoire was sequenced with immunoSEQ multiplex PCR; TCRdb's copy has only in-frame clones and lacks some. Of approximately 34,000 clones detected, around 90% appear once; the ten largest clones hold approximately 0.45%. These data belong to a study of T cell changes during pregnancy in multiple sclerosis. The sample was CD4+ T cells from peripheral blood mononuclear cells, taken after pregnancy. This chain links TRBV18 with TRBJ1-5; unclear D gene. This sequence was found in a female donor with multiple sclerosis, enrolled in a pregnancy study. CDR3 loop: CASSILRGWEQPQHF. CDR3 nucleotide sequence: TGTGCCAGCTCAATCCTCCGGGGATGGGAACAGCCCCAGCATTTT.